The present entry profiles one T cell receptor (beta chain) with its context. Its antigen is not identified. This entry comes from a study of cytomegalovirus exposure and HLA in healthy donors. General study findings and limits: The classifier reportedly diagnosed cytomegalovirus status with high sensitivity and specificity.

Profiled with immunoSEQ multiplex PCR; TCRdb holds only in-frame clones, not every one. This table has about 130,000 clones, around four fifths appearing once. The TCR comes from a young man in good health and CMV-seropositive. Sequencing input: PBMCs.

The CDR3 DNA sequence: TGTGCCAGCAGTGAAGCGAGAGAGACCCAGTACTTC. Residues: CASSEARETQYF. The V gene is TRBV2, the J gene TRBJ2-5; D gene ambiguous. Germline V gene data show CDR1 as SNHLY and CDR2 as FYNNEI. The CDR3 has 12 amino acids. Deletions cut 0 bases from V and 4 bases from J, with 3 bases between.